This entry features one T cell receptor (beta chain) sequence. Its antigen is not known. The junction and the germline gene differ at one end; a read error may be behind it. The sample is drawn from a study of vaccination and CD4 T cells after COVID-19. Study in general: Overlapping spike peptides served as the stimulus for the cells. These peptides came from SARS-CoV-2 and from the common cold coronaviruses HCoV-NL63, HCoV-OC43 and HCoV-229E. Points from the study as a whole: Median about 86% of reactive clones detected in convalescent patients emerged only post-vaccination.

An Oncomine TCR Beta short-read assay was used to sequence the DNA from cultured CD4+ T cells. From the PCR reads, TCRdb called clonotypes with MiXCR, one entry per CDR3 protein. There are roughly 11,000 distinct CDR3 sequences in the sample; 61% occur only once, and less than 9.5% lies in the top ten. The treatment denotes: roughly 11-day PBMC culture with coronavirus spike peptide pools or control peptides (ViraFEST assay). The CDR3 runs to 12 residues. The TCR sequence derives from a human donor who had recovered from COVID-19. The sample comprised CD4+ T cells from blood, cultured in vitro. The rearrangement links TRBV12-3 or TRBV12-4 to TRBJ1-2, with D possibly TRBD1 on 5 matching bases. The CDR3, as DNA: TGTGCCAGCAGTTTAATTCGTTCAGGGCCAATGTTC. It specifies CASSLIRSGPMF.